The subject of this entry is one TCR beta chain. The data stem from a study of cytomegalovirus exposure and HLA in healthy donors. The germline CDR1 and CDR2 sequences are MGHDK and SYGVNS. Trimming removed 5 bases from V and 3 bases from J, with 16 bases in between. The CDR3 consists of 15 residues. PCR was performed using 60 Vbeta and 13 Jbeta primers. Profiled with immunoSEQ multiplex PCR; TCRdb holds only in-frame clones, not every one. The sample table sets out about 170,000 clones. The sequenced sample was PBMCs. The chain joins TRBV25-1 to TRBJ1-1; D perhaps matches TRBD1 (6 bases). The clonotype originates from a woman between 18 and 30 years old in good health and CMV-seropositive. The CDR3 here is CASSSSRGAHTEAFF. Here the CDR3 DNA reads TGTGCCAGCAGTTCAAGCCGGGGGGCACACACTGAAGCTTTCTTT. Combining the CDR3 with reference TRBV25-1 and TRBJ1-1 gives the whole variable domain EADIYQTPRYLVIGTGKKITLECSQTMGHDKMYWYQQDPGMELHLIHYSYGVNSTEKGDLSSESTVSRIRTEHFPLTLESARPSHTSQYLCASSSSRGAHTEAFFGQGTRLTVV.